This T cell receptor (beta chain) was identified during a study of STAT5B mutations in CD4+ large granular lymphocyte leukemia. Study overall: Healthy donors showed HLA-associated enrichment of the CDR3 'QG' motif. Overall study findings and caveats: Compared with healthy controls (2/35), patient top clones favored TRBV06 (8/27).

The CDR3 spans 17 residues. Unmatched junction bases numbered 7, after V lost 5 bases and J lost 1 base. The V gene's germline CDR1 is SEHNR and CDR2 FQNEAQ (reference sequence). Concerning this clone: The antigen is not known.

Clones were read by immunoSEQ multiplex PCR, and TCRdb kept only the in-frame ones, dropping some. This table has about 21,000 clones, about three quarters appearing once. The chain joins TRBV7-9 to TRBJ2-6, with TRBD1 matching over 8 bases. The source is a human donor in good health. The sequenced material came from CD4+ T cells from blood buffy coats. The DNA of the CDR3 is TGTGCCAGCAGCCTCGGACAGGGAACTTCTGGGGCCAACGTCCTGACTTTC. Protein product: CASSLGQGTSGANVLTF. Full variable domain (outside the CDR3, taken from reference TRBV7-9 and TRBJ2-6): DTGVSQNPRHKITKRGQNVTFRCDPISEHNRLYWYRQTLGQGPEFLTYFQNEAQLEKSRLLSDRFSAERPKGSFSTLEIQRTEQGDSAMYLCASSLGQGTSGANVLTFGAGSRLTVL.